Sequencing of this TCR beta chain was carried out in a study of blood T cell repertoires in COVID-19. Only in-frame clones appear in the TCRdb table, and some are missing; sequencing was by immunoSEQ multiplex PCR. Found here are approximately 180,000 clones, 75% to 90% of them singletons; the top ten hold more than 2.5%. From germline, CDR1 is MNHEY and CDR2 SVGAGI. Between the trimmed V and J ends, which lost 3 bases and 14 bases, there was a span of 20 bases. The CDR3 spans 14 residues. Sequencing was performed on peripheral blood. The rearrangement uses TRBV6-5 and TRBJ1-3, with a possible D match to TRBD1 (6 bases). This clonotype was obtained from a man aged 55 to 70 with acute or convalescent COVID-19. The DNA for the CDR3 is TGTGCCAGCAGTTATTCGGAACAGGGCCTGCCTCTATATTTT. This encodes CASSYSEQGLPLYF.